The 2 T cell receptor beta chains listed next were all sequenced from one sample in a study of blood T cell repertoires in COVID-19. Some clones are missing from TCRdb's copy, which holds only in-frame ones; the method was immunoSEQ multiplex PCR. The table includes almost 70,000 clones, 79% detected once. Material for sequencing was peripheral blood. Receptor source: a man in his 60s with acute or convalescent COVID-19.

V gene TRBV12-5 combines with J gene TRBJ2-1; 12 nucleotides line up with TRBD1. The CDR3 sequence is 20 residues long. V shed 0 bases and J 7 bases; nucleotides not matched to a gene: 16. CDR1 is LGHNT and CDR2 is FRNRAP in the germline V gene. CDR3 protein: CASGLVQGTGGLLVGNEQFF. CDR3 bases: TGTGCTAGTGGTTTGGTACAGGGGACAGGGGGCTTGTTAGTTGGGAATGAGCAGTTCTTC.

The chain combines TRBV5-5 with TRBJ2-3; 9 bases line up with TRBD2. CDR3 length: 14 amino acids. The V gene end was trimmed by 4 bases and the J gene end by 4 bases; junction bases not matched to a gene: 4. CDR1 is SGHKS, CDR2 YYEKEE, per germline (reference sequence). The CDR3 sequence: CASSLGLAPDTQYF. CDR3 DNA: TGTGCCAGCAGCCTGGGACTAGCCCCAGATACGCAGTATTTT. The entire variable domain, with the rest obtained from reference TRBV5-5 and TRBJ2-3, is as follows: DAGVTQSPTHLIKTRGQQVTLRCSPISGHKSVSWYQQVLGQGPQFIFQYYEKEERGRGNFPDRFSARQFPNYSSELNVNALLLGDSALYLCASSLGLAPDTQYFGPGTRLTVL.